These 26 T cell receptor beta chains came from one sample sequenced in a study of T cell responses to AZD1222 COVID-19 vaccine. TCRdb's copy holds only in-frame clones and misses some; the assay was immunoSEQ multiplex PCR. Here the sample spans about 140,000 clones, about 90% being singletons. Sequences were derived from peripheral blood, sampled on day 0 of AZD1222 vaccination. The receptors originated from an adult in good health.

CDR3 loop: CASRKDSLNTGELFF. The CDR3 region has the DNA TGTGCCAGCAGAAAGGACAGCCTGAACACCGGGGAGCTGTTTTTT. The chain combines TRBV6-4 with TRBJ2-2, with D maybe TRBD1 (6 bases). Trimming pared 6 bases from V and 1 base from J, leaving 12 bases between. The CDR3 contains 15 residues. Germline V gives CDR1 MRHNA, CDR2 SNTAGT.

The chain has TRBV19 and TRBJ2-5, with D unresolved. Germline CDR1 LNHDA, CDR2 SQIVND (reference sequence). Between the trimmed V and J ends, which lost 8 bases and 5 bases, there was a span of 6 bases. The CDR3 has 10 residues. The CDR3 region is CASPTETQYF. The CDR3 DNA reads as TGTGCCAGTCCGACGGAGACCCAGTACTTC.

The gene calls are TRBV24-1 and TRBJ2-7; 9 nucleotides agree with TRBD1. The CDR3 spans 15 residues. From germline, CDR1 is KGHDR and CDR2 SFDVKD. V lost 3 bases and J lost 2; bases outside the gene matches: 4. DNA for the CDR3: TGTGCCACCAGTGATCCAGGGACAGGGACCTACGAGCAGTACTTC. Encoded protein: CATSDPGTGTYEQYF.

This rearrangement joins TRBV19 to TRBJ2-3; D remains unclear. The CDR3 spans 16 residues. Deletions cut 4 bases from V and 0 bases from J, with 14 bases between. Germline loops: CDR1 LNHDA, CDR2 SQIVND (reference sequence). The CDR3 is CASSKLPIASTDTQYF. For the CDR3, the DNA is TGTGCCAGTAGTAAATTACCCATAGCTAGCACAGATACGCAGTATTTT.

By frequency in the sample, this clone is medium-sized. The chain has TRBV6-4 and TRBJ1-1, with D unclear. This CDR3 region has 14 residues. Germline-derived CDR1 and CDR2 are MRHNA and SNTAGT. Trimming pared 5 bases from V and 1 base from J, leaving 11 bases between. This chain's CDR3 is CASSQTIENTEAFF. The CDR3 bases are TGTGCCAGCAGTCAGACAATAGAGAACACTGAAGCTTTCTTT.

V usage is TRBV12-3 or TRBV12-4 and J usage is TRBJ2-5; TRBD2 matches 7 bases. The CDR3 totals 13 residues. V was clipped by 7 bases and J by 4 bases; unmatched bases: 6. The CDR3 loop reads CASNGGMGETQYF. CDR3 DNA sequence: TGTGCCAGCAACGGGGGGATGGGAGAGACCCAGTACTTC.

The rearrangement joins TRBV6-5 to TRBJ1-2; D remains ambiguous. The CDR3 runs to 15 residues. Trimming left V 4 bases short and J 0 bases short, with 12 bases between. CDR1 and CDR2 (germline): MNHEY, SVGAGI. CDR3 in amino acids: CASSSPRGSNYGYTF. In nucleotides, the CDR3 is TGTGCCAGCAGTTCCCCACGGGGTTCTAACTATGGCTACACCTTC.

The V call is TRBV7-2, the J call TRBJ1-1; a weak D match, TRBD1 (5 bases). The CDR3 contains 16 residues. V was clipped by 2 bases and J by 3 bases, with 16 bases between them. Germline lookup yields CDR1 SGHTA and CDR2 FQGNSA. CDR3 coding DNA: TGTGCCAGCAGCTTAAGGGGCGGGAAGGGAGACACTGAAGCTTTCTTT. It translates to CASSLRGGKGDTEAFF.

As regards this clone: It is unclear where the CDR3 begins or ends on the DNA, so no DNA is shown, and the CDR3 is as TCRdb lists it. The chain carries TRBV27 and TRBJ2-1; TRBD2 reflects the table's D call only, with no check against the DNA. The CDR3 is made up of 14 amino acids, end residues included. Germline CDR1 and CDR2: MNHEY and SMNVEV (reference sequence). The CDR3 sequence: CASSPRVAGGSEFF.

This chain joins TRBV6-1 and TRBJ1-1; possibly TRBD1 for D (5 bases). Germline assignment: CDR1 MNHNS and CDR2 SASEGT. The CDR3 contains 14 residues. The V end lost 8 bases, the J end lost 4 bases, and 17 bases lay between the germline ends. This CDR3 reads CASLYGARGTEAFF. As DNA, the CDR3 is TGTGCCAGCTTGTATGGGGCGCGGGGCACTGAAGCTTTCTTT.

V gene TRBV29-1 combines with J gene TRBJ1-2; 11 nucleotides match TRBD1. Germline V gene lookup returns CDR1 SQVTM and CDR2 ANQGSEA. After removal of 6 bases from V and 6 bases from J, the junction contained 0 bases not matched to a gene. This CDR3 is 11 amino acids long. The CDR3 is CSVGQGDGYTF. DNA of the CDR3: TGCAGCGTGGGACAGGGGGATGGCTACACCTTC.

The V and J genes are TRBV7-9 and TRBJ2-7, with 9 bases fitting TRBD1. This CDR3 is built from 14 residues. Germline loops: CDR1 SEHNR, CDR2 FQNEAQ (reference sequence). The junction had 3 bases not matched to a gene; V was cut back by 3 bases and J by 3 bases. The CDR3 coding sequence is TGTGCCAGCAGCTTTGGGACAGGGAACTACGAGCAGTACTTC. Protein sequence: CASSFGTGNYEQYF. The full variable domain, in which reference TRBV7-9 and TRBJ2-7 provide the parts outside the CDR3, is DTGVSQNPRHKITKRGQNVTFRCDPISEHNRLYWYRQTLGQGPEFLTYFQNEAQLEKSRLLSDRFSAERPKGSFSTLEIQRTEQGDSAMYLCASSFGTGNYEQYFGPGTRLTVT.

V usage is TRBV6-2 or TRBV6-3 and J usage is TRBJ1-5; 8 bases line up with TRBD1. The CDR3 is 17 amino acids. Germline V gene sequence: CDR1 MNHEY, CDR2 SVGEGT. Germline trimming cut 4 bases from V and 2 bases from J; bases unmatched to any gene: 10. CDR3 DNA: TGTGCCAGCAGTTTCCCCCCAGGGGGCCTTGGCAATCAGCCCCAGCATTTT. Encoded protein: CASSFPPGGLGNQPQHF.

This clone is a singleton in its sample. V gene TRBV19 combines with J gene TRBJ1-2, with D hard to call. V was cut by 5 bases and J by 7 bases, with 11 bases left in between. Germline V gives CDR1 LNHDA, CDR2 SQIVND (reference sequence). This CDR3 comprises 12 residues. CDR3 protein: CASSVRLGGYTF. Written as DNA, the CDR3 is TGTGCCAGTAGTGTGAGGCTAGGTGGCTACACCTTC.

The chain couples TRBV19 to TRBJ1-1, with D tentatively TRBD1 (5 bases). Germline assignment: CDR1 LNHDA and CDR2 SQIVND (reference sequence). V was trimmed by 4 bases and J by 11 bases, leaving 14 bases between them. This CDR3 is 12 amino acids long. CDR3 loop: CASSKQQEGAFF. The CDR3 coding sequence is TGTGCCAGTAGTAAACAACAGGAAGGGGCTTTCTTT.

The chain recombines TRBV5-1 with TRBJ1-4; D ambiguous. CDR3 length equals 16 residues. V was cut by 0 bases and J by 8 bases, with 17 bases left in between. Looked up from germline, CDR1 is SGHRS and CDR2 is YFSETQ. The CDR3 DNA reads as TGCGCCAGCAGCTTGGTCGGTGTTAGGACTCAAGAAAAACTGTTTTTT. This codes for CASSLVGVRTQEKLFF.

The chain links TRBV10-3 to TRBJ1-1, with 10 bases identical to TRBD1. The CDR3 is 13 residues long. V was clipped by 8 bases and J by 5 bases; unmatched bases: 5. Germline V lookup: CDR1 ENHRY, CDR2 SYGVKD. Here the CDR3 DNA reads TGTGCCATCTCCGGGACAGGGGAAACTGAAGCTTTCTTT. This translates into CAISGTGETEAFF.

The sample holds a few counts of this clone. The V gene is TRBV5-1, the J gene TRBJ1-6, with D hard to call. The V end was cut by 6 bases, the J end by 7 bases, with 17 bases between. This CDR3 comprises 15 residues. Per germline, CDR1 SGHRS and CDR2 YFSETQ. The CDR3 DNA reads TGCGCCAGCACCTTCGAAAGGGTAGGAAATTCACCCCTCCACTTT. It codes for CASTFERVGNSPLHF.

The chain employs TRBV6-2 or TRBV6-3 and TRBJ1-5; D gene ambiguous. V gave up 2 bases and J gave up 8 bases, with 13 bases separating them. The CDR3 is made up of 14 amino acids. The V gene's germline CDR1 is MNHEY and CDR2 SVGEGT. The CDR3 sequence is CASSYGPRIEPQHF. In nucleotides, the CDR3 is TGTGCCAGCAGTTACGGGCCCCGTATCGAGCCCCAGCATTTT.

The CDR3 protein is CASSTELPRQGTPYEQYF. The DNA for the CDR3 is TGTGCCAGCAGCACAGAACTGCCTCGGCAGGGGACCCCCTACGAGCAGTACTTC. The chain has TRBV7-2 and TRBJ2-7; a weak D match, TRBD1 (6 bases). Trimming shortened V by 5 bases and J by 2 bases, and 25 bases separated the two germline ends. CDR3 length: 18 residues. Germline-derived CDR1 and CDR2 are SGHTA and FQGNSA. Full variable domain (rest looked up from reference TRBV7-2 and TRBJ2-7): GAGVSQSPSNKVTEKGKDVELRCDPISGHTALYWYRQSLGQGLEFLIYFQGNSAPDKSGLPSDRFSAERTGGSVSTLTIQRTQQEDSAVYLCASSTELPRQGTPYEQYFGPGTRLTVT.

The chain carries TRBV6-5 and TRBJ1-5; 8 nucleotides agree with TRBD1. CDR3 length: 14 residues. Unmatched junction bases numbered 5, after V lost 4 bases and J lost 6 bases. Germline loops: CDR1 MNHEY, CDR2 SVGAGI. CDR3 sequence reads: CASSSQGARQPQHF. Here the CDR3 DNA reads TGTGCCAGCAGTTCCCAGGGGGCTCGTCAGCCCCAGCATTTT.

The chain couples TRBV5-1 to TRBJ1-1; 9 nucleotides line up with TRBD1. The CDR3 runs to 16 residues. Per germline, CDR1 SGHRS and CDR2 YFSETQ. Losses at the gene ends were 2 bases for V and 6 bases for J; bases not matched to a gene: 11. The CDR3 reads CASSLDGTGPGAEAFF. The CDR3 coding sequence is TGCGCCAGCAGCTTAGACGGGACAGGGCCCGGCGCTGAAGCTTTCTTT.

V and J are TRBV15 and TRBJ1-1, with TRBD1 as a possible D gene (5 bases). The CDR3 runs to 12 residues. Germline CDR1 is LNHNV and CDR2 is YYDKDF (reference sequence). V shed 3 bases and J shed 7 bases, with 9 bases lying between them. This CDR3 is CATSSWGGEAFF. The CDR3 coding sequence is TGTGCCACCAGCAGCTGGGGGGGTGAAGCTTTCTTT. Combining the CDR3 with reference TRBV15 and TRBJ1-1 gives the whole variable domain DAMVIQNPRYQVTQFGKPVTLSCSQTLNHNVMYWYQQKSSQAPKLLFHYYDKDFNNEADTPDNFQSRRPNTSFCFLDIRSPGLGDTAMYLCATSSWGGEAFFGQGTRLTVV.

This clone appeared once. V is TRBV10-3 and J is TRBJ2-7, with D perhaps TRBD2 (5 bases). Germline loops: CDR1 ENHRY, CDR2 SYGVKD. Trimming cost V 3 bases and J 2 bases, with 8 bases left between them. This CDR3 region has 13 residues. Written as DNA, the CDR3 is TGTGCCATCAGTGACCCCGGGGCCTACGAGCAGTACTTC. This translates into CAISDPGAYEQYF.

The chain has TRBV7-9 and TRBJ1-1; D uncertain. In germline, CDR1 is SEHNR, CDR2 FQNEAQ (reference sequence). V lost 5 bases and J 1 base, leaving 14 bases between the germline ends. CDR3 length: 15 residues. The CDR3 nucleotides read TGTGCCAGCAGCCCCTCCGGCGTACCGAACACTGAAGCTTTCTTT. It translates to CASSPSGVPNTEAFF.

The gene calls are TRBV7-2 and TRBJ2-5; no clear D. CDR1 is SGHTA, CDR2 FQGNSA, per germline. The CDR3 totals 12 residues. V shed 5 bases and J shed 4 bases, with 8 bases lying between them. In nucleotides, the CDR3 is TGTGCCAGCAGCCGAGGCGGAGAGACCCAGTACTTC. This translates into CASSRGGETQYF. Combining the CDR3 with reference TRBV7-2 and TRBJ2-5 gives the whole variable domain GAGVSQSPSNKVTEKGKDVELRCDPISGHTALYWYRQSLGQGLEFLIYFQGNSAPDKSGLPSDRFSAERTGGSVSTLTIQRTQQEDSAVYLCASSRGGETQYFGPGTRLLVL.